This T cell receptor (beta chain) is from a study of cytomegalovirus exposure and HLA in healthy donors. Across the study: Assignment to the Caucasian-associated ancestry cluster applied to more than 75% of the approximately 360 genotyped donors.

PCR was performed using 60 Vbeta and 13 Jbeta primers. Original processing methods: The authors later counted roughly 87 million unique TCR beta chains, about 11 million of them shared. TCRdb's copy holds only in-frame clones and misses some; the assay was immunoSEQ multiplex PCR. Clonal size and the V and J genes are those of that table, whereas D and trimming came from the DNA. Its table records some 30,000 clones. Points on this clone: Antigen unknown.

The study's findings and limits: A later analysis showed TCR association rates differing by HLA locus, peaking at DRB1 and lowest at HLA-C.

This TCR was sampled from a woman between 35 and 50 years old in good health and CMV-seropositive. Sequencing used PBMCs.

The CDR3 spells CASRPDRRTSTEAFF. In nucleotides, the CDR3 is TGTGCCAGCAGACCCGATAGGAGGACTAGCACTGAAGCTTTCTTT. The V gene is TRBV27, the J gene TRBJ1-1; D remains unclear. The germline gives CDR1 MNHEY, CDR2 SMNVEV (reference sequence). The V end lost 6 bases, the J end lost 4 bases, and 18 bases lay between the germline ends. The CDR3 covers 15 residues.